The 9 T cell receptor beta chains below all came from one sample that was sequenced in a study of blood T cell repertoires in COVID-19. Some clones are missing from TCRdb's copy, which holds only in-frame ones; the method was immunoSEQ multiplex PCR. The table lists about 93,000 clones, 85% to 90% of them singletons. The sample comprised peripheral blood. Source of these receptors: a human donor with active COVID-19. The donor label of this sample is uncertain.

The rearrangement uses TRBV18 and TRBJ1-1, with TRBD1 matching over 9 bases. This CDR3 has 14 residues. V was clipped by 3 bases and J by 3 bases; unmatched bases: 2. CDR1 and CDR2 from the germline V gene are KGHSH and LQKENI. The CDR3 DNA reads as TGTGCCAGCTCACCCGGACAGGGGTACACTGAAGCTTTCTTT. Translating it yields CASSPGQGYTEAFF.

The chain links TRBV19 to TRBJ1-4, with a possible D match to TRBD1 (5 bases). With 3 bases removed from V and 2 bases from J, the gap between germline ends came to 16 bases. The CDR3 contains 17 residues. The germline V gene encodes CDR1 LNHDA and CDR2 SQIVND (reference sequence). The CDR3 sequence is CASSIPPFRATNEKLFF. As DNA, the CDR3 is TGTGCCAGTAGTATTCCCCCGTTCAGGGCGACTAATGAAAAACTGTTTTTT.

The chain employs TRBV13 and TRBJ2-5, with TRBD2 matching over 14 bases. Per germline, CDR1 PRHDT and CDR2 FYEKMQ (reference sequence). This CDR3 contains 18 residues. With V trimmed by 0 bases and J by 5 bases, 8 bases remained unmatched. The CDR3 is CASSLGGRTSGGTETQYF. The CDR3 DNA is TGTGCCAGCAGCTTAGGAGGCAGGACTAGCGGGGGGACGGAGACCCAGTACTTC.

This chain uses TRBV4-2 with TRBJ2-7; TRBD2 matches at 10 bases. The ends lost 4 bases at V and 0 bases at J; junction bases unmatched: 6. CDR3 length: 16 amino acids. Germline lookup yields CDR1 LGHNA and CDR2 YNFKEQ. Here the CDR3 reads CASSLNSGGNSYEQYF. Written as DNA, the CDR3 is TGTGCCAGCAGCCTAAATAGCGGGGGGAACTCCTACGAGCAGTACTTC.

The chain employs TRBV28 and TRBJ2-5; tentatively, D is TRBD2 (6 bases). Germline values: CDR1 MDHEN, CDR2 SYDVKM. The CDR3 sequence is 16 residues long. V was trimmed by 5 bases and J by 2 bases, leaving 18 bases between them. The CDR3 nucleotides are TGTGCCAGCAGTGCAACCACGACTAGTTCGCAAGAGACCCAGTACTTC. This translates into CASSATTTSSQETQYF.

This rearrangement joins TRBV5-4 to TRBJ1-1; D might be TRBD1 (5 bases). Per the germline V gene, CDR1 is SGHNT and CDR2 is YYREEE (reference sequence). V dropped 2 bases and J dropped 1 base, with 6 bases sitting between them. The CDR3 is made up of 13 amino acids. This chain's CDR3 is CASSFRENTEAFF. Written as DNA, the CDR3 is TGTGCCAGCAGCTTCAGGGAGAACACTGAAGCTTTCTTT.

Comments on this clone: Its ends do not fully match the called genes, so a read error is possible. The chain employs TRBV18 and TRBJ1-1, with TRBD1 matching 7 bases. Germline CDR1 reads KGHSH; CDR2 reads LQKENI. There are 14 residues in the CDR3. The CDR3 coding sequence is TGTGCCAGCTCCCCACAGGGGAGGACCGCTGAAGCTTTCTTT. Translation gives CASSPQGRTAEAFF.

The chain uses TRBV13 and TRBJ2-3; TRBD2 might be the D (6 bases). From germline, CDR1 is PRHDT and CDR2 FYEKMQ (reference sequence). The CDR3 is made up of 13 amino acids. V lost 8 bases, J lost 0 bases, and 9 bases lay in between. CDR3 coding DNA: TGTGCCAGCCTGGCGGGGAGCACAGATACGCAGTATTTT. It codes for CASLAGSTDTQYF.

This chain joins TRBV27 and TRBJ1-1; 8 bases agree with TRBD1. Germline V gives CDR1 MNHEY, CDR2 SMNVEV (reference sequence). Trimming took 6 bases from V and 6 from J; bases not matched to a gene: 3. CDR3 length equals 12 residues. For the CDR3, the DNA is TGTGCCAGCAGCCAGGGGGCCTCTGAAGCTTTCTTT. Amino acid sequence: CASSQGASEAFF.